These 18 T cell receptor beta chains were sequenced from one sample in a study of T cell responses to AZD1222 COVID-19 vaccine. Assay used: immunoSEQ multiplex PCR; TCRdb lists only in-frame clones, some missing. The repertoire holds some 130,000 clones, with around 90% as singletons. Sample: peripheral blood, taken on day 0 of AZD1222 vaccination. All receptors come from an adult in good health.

CDR3 DNA sequence: TGCAGCGTCGCAACAGGGGGCGGCTCTGGAAACACCATATATTTT. Its protein is CSVATGGGSGNTIYF. The chain has TRBV29-1 and TRBJ1-3, with 9 bases matching TRBD1. CDR3 length: 15 residues. Germline values: CDR1 SQVTM, CDR2 ANQGSEA. V gave up 6 bases and J gave up 0 bases; unmatched junction bases: 6.

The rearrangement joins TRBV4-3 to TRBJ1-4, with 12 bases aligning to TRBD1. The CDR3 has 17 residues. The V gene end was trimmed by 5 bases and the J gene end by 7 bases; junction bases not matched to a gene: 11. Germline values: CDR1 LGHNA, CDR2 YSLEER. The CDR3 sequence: CASSTGTGGAMLEKLFF. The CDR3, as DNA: TGCGCCAGCAGCACCGGGACAGGGGGCGCGATGCTTGAAAAACTGTTTTTT.

The chain's CDR3 is CASSLGRGSSYEQYF. CDR3 nucleotide sequence: TGTGCCAGCAGCTTAGGTCGGGGGAGCTCCTACGAGCAGTACTTC. The chain combines TRBV7-6 with TRBJ2-7, with D possibly being TRBD2 (6 bases). This CDR3 has 15 amino acids. The germline gives CDR1 SGHVS, CDR2 FNYEAQ. V was clipped by 1 base and J by 0 bases, with 10 bases between them.

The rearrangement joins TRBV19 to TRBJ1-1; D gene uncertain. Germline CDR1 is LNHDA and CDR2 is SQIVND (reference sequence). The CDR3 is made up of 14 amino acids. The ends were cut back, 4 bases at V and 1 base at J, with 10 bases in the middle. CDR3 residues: CASSRAGQNTEAFF. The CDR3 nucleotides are TGTGCCAGTAGTAGGGCTGGCCAGAACACTGAAGCTTTCTTT.

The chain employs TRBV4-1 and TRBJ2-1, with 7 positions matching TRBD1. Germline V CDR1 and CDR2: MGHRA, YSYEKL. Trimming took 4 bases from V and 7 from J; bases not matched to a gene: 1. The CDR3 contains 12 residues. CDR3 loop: CASSPDRNEQFF. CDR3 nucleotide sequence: TGCGCCAGCAGCCCGGACAGGAATGAGCAGTTCTTC.

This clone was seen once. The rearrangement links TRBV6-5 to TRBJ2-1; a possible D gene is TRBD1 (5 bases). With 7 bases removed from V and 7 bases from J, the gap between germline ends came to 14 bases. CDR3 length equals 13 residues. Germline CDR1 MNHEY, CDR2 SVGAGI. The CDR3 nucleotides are TGTGCCAGCAACCGAGGCCAGGGAAATGAGCAGTTCTTC. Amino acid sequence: CASNRGQGNEQFF.

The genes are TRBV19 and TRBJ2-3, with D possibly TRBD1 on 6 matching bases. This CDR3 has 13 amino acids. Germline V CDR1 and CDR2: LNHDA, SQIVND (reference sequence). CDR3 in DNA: TGTGCTACAGGGAGATCCGGAGGAGATACGCAGTATTTT. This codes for CATGRSGGDTQYF.

CDR3 loop: CASSLAGDREAFF. The DNA for the CDR3 is TGTGCCAGCAGCTTAGCGGGGGACAGAGAAGCTTTCTTT. V and J are TRBV7-2 and TRBJ1-1; 7 bases agree with TRBD1. The CDR3 contains 13 residues. The V and J ends lost 0 bases and 8 bases, in that order; junction bases with no gene match: 3. Per the germline V gene, CDR1 is SGHTA and CDR2 is FQGNSA.

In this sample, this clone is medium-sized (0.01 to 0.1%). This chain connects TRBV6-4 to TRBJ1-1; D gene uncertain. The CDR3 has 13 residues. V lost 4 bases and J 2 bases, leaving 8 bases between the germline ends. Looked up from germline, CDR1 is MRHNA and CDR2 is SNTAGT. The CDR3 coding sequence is TGTGCCAGCAGTGTATCTGCTAACACTGAAGCTTTCTTT. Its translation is CASSVSANTEAFF.

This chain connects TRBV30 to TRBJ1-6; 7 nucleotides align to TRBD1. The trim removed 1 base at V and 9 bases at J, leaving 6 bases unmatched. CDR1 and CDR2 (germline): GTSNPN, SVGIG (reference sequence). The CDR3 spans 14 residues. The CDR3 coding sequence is TGTGCCTGGAGTGGAGGACAGGCAGGTTCACCCCTCCACTTT. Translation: CAWSGGQAGSPLHF.

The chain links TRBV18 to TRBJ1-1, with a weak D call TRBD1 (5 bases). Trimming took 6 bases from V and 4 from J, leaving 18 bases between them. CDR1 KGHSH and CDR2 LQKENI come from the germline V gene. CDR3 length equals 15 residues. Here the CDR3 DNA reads TGTGCCAGCTCGTCAAGCGCGACAGCGGGCACTGAAGCTTTCTTT. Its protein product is CASSSSATAGTEAFF.

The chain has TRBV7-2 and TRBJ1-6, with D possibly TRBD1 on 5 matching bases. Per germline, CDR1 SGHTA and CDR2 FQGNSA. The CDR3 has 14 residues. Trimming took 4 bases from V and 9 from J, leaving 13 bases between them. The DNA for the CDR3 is TGTGCCAGCAGCTCGGGGCCCGGGACTTCACCCCTCCACTTT. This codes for CASSSGPGTSPLHF.

The CDR3 DNA is TGTGCTAGTGGTTTGGTACGGGGGGACTACTATAATTCACCCCTCCACTTT. It codes for CASGLVRGDYYNSPLHF. The chain recombines TRBV12-5 with TRBJ1-6, with D perhaps matching TRBD1 (5 bases). This CDR3 comprises 17 residues. Trimming shortened V by 0 bases and J by 3 bases, and 12 bases separated the two germline ends. Germline V gene data show CDR1 as LGHNT and CDR2 as FRNRAP.

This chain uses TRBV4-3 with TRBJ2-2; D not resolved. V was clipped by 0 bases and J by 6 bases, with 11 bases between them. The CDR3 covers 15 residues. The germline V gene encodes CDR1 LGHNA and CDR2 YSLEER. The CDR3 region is CASSQDLVGSGELFF. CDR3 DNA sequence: TGCGCCAGCAGCCAAGATTTAGTAGGGTCCGGGGAGCTGTTTTTT.

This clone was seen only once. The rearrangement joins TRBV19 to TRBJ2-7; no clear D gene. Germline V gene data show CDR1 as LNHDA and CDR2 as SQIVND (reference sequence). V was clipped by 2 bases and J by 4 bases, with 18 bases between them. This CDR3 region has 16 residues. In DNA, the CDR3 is TGTGCCAGTAGTATAAGCCCCCGGTACCTCCCGTACGAGCAGTACTTC. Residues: CASSISPRYLPYEQYF.

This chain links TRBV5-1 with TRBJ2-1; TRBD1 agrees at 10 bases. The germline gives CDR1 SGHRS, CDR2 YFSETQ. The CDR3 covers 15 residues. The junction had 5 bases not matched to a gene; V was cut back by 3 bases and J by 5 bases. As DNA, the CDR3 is TGCGCCAGCAGCTCTACCGACAGGGGGCACAATGAGCAGTTCTTC. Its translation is CASSSTDRGHNEQFF.

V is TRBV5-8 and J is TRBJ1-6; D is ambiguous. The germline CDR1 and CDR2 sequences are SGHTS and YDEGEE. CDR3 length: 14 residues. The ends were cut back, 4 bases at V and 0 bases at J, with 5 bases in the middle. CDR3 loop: CASSRGSYNSPLHF. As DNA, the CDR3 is TGTGCCAGCAGCCGCGGCTCCTATAATTCACCCCTCCACTTT.

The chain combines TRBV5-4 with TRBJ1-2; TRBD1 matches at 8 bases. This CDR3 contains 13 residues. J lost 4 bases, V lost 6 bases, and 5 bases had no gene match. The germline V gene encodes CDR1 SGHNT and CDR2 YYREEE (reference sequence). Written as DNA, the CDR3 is TGTGCCAGCACCATCGGACAGGGCTATGGCTACACCTTC. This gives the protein CASTIGQGYGYTF.